The T cell receptor beta chain under discussion was sequenced for a study of tumor and adjacent non-tumor tissue in lung cancer. This sample's RNA came from whole unsorted tissue. More than 3 cm separated this lung sample from the edge of the tumor. A modified ARM-PCR protocol with three rounds of nested PCR amplified TCRbeta. TCRdb processed the multiplex PCR reads anew with MiXCR; each CDR3 protein has one entry. This sample has 75,000 to 95,000 distinct CDR3 sequences, with 65% to 80% found just once. In germline, CDR1 is MNHEY, CDR2 SVGAGI. The CDR3 loop spans 17 amino acids. V was clipped by 9 bases and J by 6 bases, with 30 bases between them.

The sequence came from a woman between 50 and 59 years old with non-small cell lung cancer. The sample consisted of distant non-tumor lung tissue. The V gene is TRBV6-5, the J gene TRBJ2-7; a weak D match, TRBD2 (6 bases). The CDR3 region is CARSTRGVARGYCEQYF. CDR3 DNA sequence: TGTGCCAGAAGTACCCGTGGCGTTGCGCGGGGCTACTGCGAGCAGTACTTC.